The text below deals with one TCR beta chain. What it recognizes is unknown. Patients in the study, people with chemo-refractory metastatic non-small-cell lung cancer, received focal radiation plus ipilimumab CTLA-4 blockade. The sample is drawn from a study of radiotherapy plus CTLA-4 blockade in lung cancer. Study-level information: Patients showed objective responses in under 20% of cases and disease control in less than 35%. Study-wide findings and caveats: Reportedly, early blood T cell clone dynamics best predicted response, with interferon-beta. In blood, TCR clones derived from the tumor expanded after radiotherapy plus ipilimumab.

The CDR3 has 15 amino acids. Losses at the gene ends were 5 bases for V and 7 bases for J; bases not matched to a gene: 11. Germline V lookup: CDR1 SGHTA, CDR2 FQGNSA. The assay was immunoSEQ multiplex PCR, and TCRdb's table has in-frame clones only and misses some. The table includes roughly 53,000 clones, 84% detected once. The rearrangement uses TRBV7-2 and TRBJ2-1; 7 bases are a match to TRBD2. The clonotype was recovered from a human donor with non-small cell lung cancer whose response to radiotherapy plus ipilimumab could not be evaluated. The sample in question was peripheral blood, obtained from a patient treated with radiotherapy plus ipilimumab. The CDR3 DNA reads as TGTGCCAGCAGCCGCGGGGCTAGCGGTAGAAATGAGCAGTTCTTC. Its translation: CASSRGASGRNEQFF.